The 30 T cell receptor beta chains given below trace back to one sample, sequenced in a study of blood T cell repertoires in COVID-19. Sequenced by immunoSEQ multiplex PCR; TCRdb stores in-frame clones only, minus some. Of 150,000 or so clones listed, 82% are singletons. Input material: peripheral blood. These receptors all come from a human donor with acute or convalescent COVID-19. The donor label of this sample is uncertain.

The J gene is TRBJ1-1, the V gene TRBV6-6; maybe TRBD1 (5 bases). The CDR3 contains 15 residues. Trimming removed 0 bases from V and 3 bases from J, with 11 bases in between. Germline V gene sequence: CDR1 MNHNY, CDR2 SVGAGI (reference sequence). The chain's CDR3 is CASSYSIQGYTEAFF. Written as DNA, the CDR3 is TGTGCCAGCAGTTACTCGATTCAGGGATACACTGAAGCTTTCTTT.

The rearrangement uses TRBV2 and TRBJ2-3; 8 nucleotides line up with TRBD2. V lost 5 bases, J lost 3 bases, and 7 bases stayed unmatched. The V gene's germline CDR1 is SNHLY and CDR2 FYNNEI. This CDR3 region has 15 residues. The CDR3 bases are TGTGCCAGCAGTCAGCGGGGGCCTGAGACAGATACGCAGTATTTT. Its protein is CASSQRGPETDTQYF.

The gene calls are TRBV5-6 and TRBJ2-1, with a tentative D call TRBD1 (6 bases). There are 14 residues in the CDR3. Trimming took off 2 bases at V and 15 bases at J, with 21 bases between the two ends. Germline CDR1 is SGHDT and CDR2 is YYEEEE. This CDR3 is CASSLDRTEPGGFF. The CDR3 DNA reads TGTGCCAGCAGCTTAGACCGGACAGAGCCTGGTGGGTTCTTC.

The rearrangement links TRBV6-6 to TRBJ1-3; 7 bases are shared with TRBD1. The V segment lost 5 bases and the J segment 4 bases; nucleotides outside the gene matches: 5. The CDR3 has 14 amino acids. Germline CDR1 reads MNHNY; CDR2 reads SVGAGI (reference sequence). CDR3 sequence: CASSPTGQGNTIYF. In DNA, the CDR3 is TGTGCCAGCAGTCCCACGGGACAGGGAAACACCATATATTTT.

This clone was counted once. The chain combines TRBV10-3 with TRBJ1-2; 7 bases fit TRBD1. CDR1 and CDR2 (germline): ENHRY, SYGVKD. CDR3 length: 15 amino acids. The ends lost 0 bases at V and 6 bases at J; junction bases unmatched: 7. CDR3 DNA: TGTGCCATCAGTGAGTCGAGGACAGGCGGTGATGGCTACACCTTC. Encoded protein: CAISESRTGGDGYTF.

The J gene is TRBJ1-2, the V gene TRBV5-6; D is unclear. Trimming cost V 0 bases and J 4 bases, with 7 bases left between them. Germline CDR1 SGHDT, CDR2 YYEEEE. The CDR3 is 13 amino acids. The CDR3 sequence: CASSLGGGYGYTF. As DNA, the CDR3 is TGTGCCAGCAGCTTGGGGGGAGGCTATGGCTACACCTTC.

J is TRBJ1-5 and V is TRBV7-9; 10 positions match TRBD1. The CDR3 extends over 16 amino acids. The V gene end was trimmed by 4 bases and the J gene end by 3 bases; junction bases not matched to a gene: 6. Germline V CDR1 and CDR2: SEHNR, FQNEAQ (reference sequence). As DNA, the CDR3 is TGTGCCAGCAGCTCCGGGACAGGGGCCGACAATCAGCCCCAGCATTTT. Amino acid sequence: CASSSGTGADNQPQHF. The full variable domain, its missing parts supplied by reference TRBV7-9 and TRBJ1-5, is DTGVSQNPRHKITKRGQNVTFRCDPISEHNRLYWYRQTLGQGPEFLTYFQNEAQLEKSRLLSDRFSAERPKGSFSTLEIQRTEQGDSAMYLCASSSGTGADNQPQHFGDGTRLSIL.

The chain joins TRBV5-1 to TRBJ2-5, with TRBD2 identical over 9 bases. The junction had 5 bases not matched to a gene; V was cut back by 4 bases and J by 4 bases. This CDR3 contains 14 residues. Germline loops: CDR1 SGHRS, CDR2 YFSETQ. The CDR3 region has the DNA TGCGCCAGCAGCCTTGGACTAGCGAGAGAGACCCAGTACTTC. Amino acids: CASSLGLARETQYF.

In nucleotides, the CDR3 is TGTGCCAGCAGTCATCCGGGACAGCATCAGCCCCAGCATTTT. The encoded protein is CASSHPGQHQPQHF. The chain has TRBV6-2 or TRBV6-3 and TRBJ1-5; 7 bases line up with TRBD1. Germline CDR1 MNHEY, CDR2 SVGEGT. Germline trimming cut 5 bases from V and 5 bases from J; bases unmatched to any gene: 6. The CDR3 totals 14 residues.

This chain's CDR3 is CASSLYGTEAFF. In nucleotides, the CDR3 is TGTGCCAGCAGTCTCTACGGCACTGAAGCTTTCTTT. The chain combines TRBV12-3 or TRBV12-4 with TRBJ1-1; no clear D gene. Trimming pared 5 bases from V and 4 bases from J, leaving 8 bases between. CDR3 length equals 12 residues.

The genes are TRBV5-1 and TRBJ1-5; weak D call: TRBD1 (6 bases). This CDR3 spans 17 amino acids. V lost 4 bases and J 2 bases, leaving 19 bases between the germline ends. Germline-derived CDR1 and CDR2 are SGHRS and YFSETQ. In DNA, the CDR3 is TGCGCCAGCAGCCCGGGAGGCGGGGGGCACGGCAATCAGCCCCAGCATTTT. This codes for CASSPGGGGHGNQPQHF.

The CDR3 nucleotides are TGTGCCAGCAGCAAAGGGGGGGCCTACGAGCAGTACTTC. Its translation: CASSKGGAYEQYF. The chain has TRBV6-5 and TRBJ2-7; D is possibly TRBD2 (7 bases). The V gene lost 6 bases and the J gene lost 2 bases, with 11 bases spanning the gap. This CDR3 is built from 13 residues. CDR1 is MNHEY and CDR2 is SVGAGI in the germline V gene.

V is TRBV7-2 and J is TRBJ2-1; D is uncertain. Per germline, CDR1 SGHTA and CDR2 FQGNSA. Trimming removed 5 bases at V and 0 bases at J, with 11 bases between. The CDR3 extends over 15 amino acids. CDR3 residues: CASSSQPGSYNEQFF. CDR3 sequence (DNA): TGTGCCAGCAGCAGTCAGCCAGGCTCCTACAATGAGCAGTTCTTC.

The rearrangement uses TRBV4-1 and TRBJ1-4; tentative D call: TRBD1 (6 bases). Germline CDR1 and CDR2: MGHRA and YSYEKL. The CDR3 covers 20 residues. V was shortened by 4 bases and J by 8 bases, with 32 bases between the two germline ends. As DNA, the CDR3 is TGCGCCAGCAGCCTCCTTGGCGGCGGGGGCGCGAATGGGATGGGAGAAAAACTGTTTTTT. Its protein product is CASSLLGGGGANGMGEKLFF.

This chain joins TRBV7-9 and TRBJ1-1; D is undetermined. CDR1 SEHNR and CDR2 FQNEAQ come from the germline V gene (reference sequence). Trimming took 5 bases from V and 1 from J, leaving 8 bases between them. The CDR3 has 13 residues. The CDR3 reads CASSRTENTEAFF. The CDR3 nucleotides read TGTGCCAGCAGCCGCACAGAGAACACTGAAGCTTTCTTT. The whole variable domain, remainder taken from reference TRBV7-9 and TRBJ1-1, is DTGVSQNPRHKITKRGQNVTFRCDPISEHNRLYWYRQTLGQGPEFLTYFQNEAQLEKSRLLSDRFSAERPKGSFSTLEIQRTEQGDSAMYLCASSRTENTEAFFGQGTRLTVV.

The V and J genes are TRBV24-1 and TRBJ2-7; 7 bases agree with TRBD1. Losses at the gene ends were 3 bases for V and 8 bases for J; bases not matched to a gene: 6. CDR3 length: 13 amino acids. Germline CDR1 reads KGHDR; CDR2 reads SFDVKD. This CDR3 reads CATSDRTGLKQYF. For the CDR3, the DNA is TGTGCCACCAGTGATCGGACAGGCCTTAAGCAGTACTTC.

This sequence joins TRBV5-1 and TRBJ1-1; 9 nucleotides line up with TRBD1. The CDR3 spans 16 residues. Germline lookup yields CDR1 SGHRS and CDR2 YFSETQ. V was pared by 0 bases and J by 6 bases, with 9 bases of the junction left unmatched. The CDR3: CASSLAPGTGFSEAFF. The CDR3 DNA follows: TGCGCCAGCAGCTTGGCCCCCGGGACAGGGTTCTCTGAAGCTTTCTTT.

The V gene is TRBV18, the J gene TRBJ2-7, with TRBD1 matching over 10 bases. The CDR3 totals 21 residues. Germline CDR1 and CDR2: KGHSH and LQKENI. V was clipped by 6 bases and J by 2 bases; unmatched bases: 25. The CDR3 protein is CASSRRYTDGRDRGSPYEQYF. CDR3 DNA sequence: TGTGCCAGCTCTCGGCGATATACGGACGGCCGGGACAGGGGTTCTCCCTACGAGCAGTACTTC.

CDR3 sequence (DNA): TGTGCCAGCAGACCGGGACTAGCGTACACAGATACGCAGTATTTT. This sequence encodes CASRPGLAYTDTQYF. V gene TRBV6-5 combines with J gene TRBJ2-3; 10 bases line up with TRBD2. J gave up 2 bases and V 6 bases, and 5 bases lay outside the gene matches. The CDR3 length is 15 residues. Germline assignment: CDR1 MNHEY and CDR2 SVGAGI.

The J gene is TRBJ1-1, the V gene TRBV19, with TRBD1 identical over 8 bases. Germline CDR1 reads LNHDA; CDR2 reads SQIVND (reference sequence). Trimming at V came to 6 bases and at J to 5 bases, leaving 5 bases not matched to a gene. The CDR3 covers 13 residues. As DNA, the CDR3 is TGTGCCAGTAGGCTCACAGGGGGGACTGAAGCTTTCTTT. Its protein is CASRLTGGTEAFF.

The chain employs TRBV11-2 and TRBJ2-3; 10 nucleotides align to TRBD2. The V and J ends lost 5 bases and 2 bases, in that order; junction bases with no gene match: 16. The CDR3 consists of 19 residues. From germline, CDR1 is SGHAT and CDR2 FQNNGV. CDR3 sequence reads: CASSPSVGLAVVDTDTQYF. The DNA of the CDR3 is TGTGCCAGCAGCCCATCGGTAGGACTAGCGGTAGTGGACACAGATACGCAGTATTTT.

The chain recombines TRBV19 with TRBJ1-2; unclear D gene. The V and J ends lost 10 bases and 3 bases respectively, with 15 bases between them. Germline CDR1 and CDR2: LNHDA and SQIVND (reference sequence). The length of the CDR3 is 13 residues. As DNA, the CDR3 is TGTGCCACCAGAAGCGCGGGTGACTATGGCTACACCTTC. Protein product: CATRSAGDYGYTF. The variable domain in full, completed from reference TRBV19 and TRBJ1-2, reads DGGITQSPKYLFRKEGQNVTLSCEQNLNHDAMYWYRQDPGQGLRLIYYSQIVNDFQKGDIAEGYSVSREKKESFPLTVTSAQKNPTAFYLCATRSAGDYGYTFGSGTRLTVV.

J is TRBJ1-4 and V is TRBV5-6; tentative D call: TRBD1 (5 bases). Per the germline V gene, CDR1 is SGHDT and CDR2 is YYEEEE. Trimming stripped 6 bases from V and 5 bases from J, with 26 bases between. The CDR3 is 18 amino acids. The DNA for the CDR3 is TGTGCCAGCAAAGTCACAGGCAGCCTTCGGTCTGAGAATGAAAAACTGTTTTTT. Translated, it gives CASKVTGSLRSENEKLFF.

This chain connects TRBV5-4 to TRBJ1-6; D may be TRBD1 (6 bases). The CDR3 is 17 residues long. Between the trimmed V and J ends, which lost 3 bases and 0 bases, there was a span of 13 bases. Germline V gene sequence: CDR1 SGHNT, CDR2 YYREEE (reference sequence). The CDR3 DNA reads as TGTGCCAGCAGCTCAGGACAGACCAGCTCCTATAATTCACCCCTCCACTTT. Encoded protein: CASSSGQTSSYNSPLHF.

This sequence joins TRBV19 and TRBJ1-5, with 8 bases matching TRBD1. The CDR3 extends over 14 amino acids. J was trimmed by 4 bases and V by 5 bases; bases with no gene match: 4. Germline V gene sequence: CDR1 LNHDA, CDR2 SQIVND (reference sequence). The CDR3 DNA reads TGTGCCAGTAGTCACAGGGGGATTAATCAGCCCCAGCATTTT. Translation gives CASSHRGINQPQHF.

In DNA, the CDR3 is TGTGCCGTTTGGGCCCACCCGGGAAACACCATATATTTT. Translating it yields CAVWAHPGNTIYF. The V and J genes are TRBV10-3 and TRBJ1-3; D remains ambiguous. Germline assignment: CDR1 ENHRY and CDR2 SYGVKD. Trimming cost V 11 bases and J 4 bases, with 15 bases left between them. The CDR3 spans 13 residues.

The chain couples TRBV6-7 to TRBJ1-2; D is unresolved. TRBV6-7 carries the ORF label, with uncertain function. The CDR3 has 12 residues. V was clipped by 6 bases and J by 5 bases, with 10 bases between them. Written as DNA, the CDR3 is TGTGCCAGCAGCCAAGACGGGTATGGCTACACCTTC. Residues: CASSQDGYGYTF.

This clone was picked up a small number of times. V gene TRBV30 combines with J gene TRBJ1-6; a weak D match, TRBD1 (6 bases). Germline V gene lookup returns CDR1 GTSNPN and CDR2 SVGIG (reference sequence). The V and J ends lost 0 bases and 10 bases respectively, with 16 bases between them. CDR3 length: 15 residues. The DNA of the CDR3 is TGTGCCTGGAGTGTCGGGGGGCGGAATGGATCACCCCTCCACTTT. The encoded protein is CAWSVGGRNGSPLHF.

This clone appeared a single time. The chain joins TRBV6-5 to TRBJ1-1; D is undetermined. This CDR3 has 12 amino acids. The germline CDR1 and CDR2 sequences are MNHEY and SVGAGI. With 5 bases removed from V and 3 bases from J, the gap between germline ends came to 7 bases. The CDR3 here is CASSRLDTEAFF. In nucleotides, the CDR3 is TGTGCCAGCAGTCGTCTCGACACTGAAGCTTTCTTT.

CDR3 nucleotide sequence: TGTGCCATCAGTGAGACCGGGACAGGGGTGTCCGGTCAGCCCCAGCATTTT. Translating gives CAISETGTGVSGQPQHF. The genes are TRBV10-3 and TRBJ1-5; 10 bases agree with TRBD1. CDR1 and CDR2 from the germline V gene are ENHRY and SYGVKD. The J segment lost 6 bases and the V segment lost 2 bases, leaving 10 bases of the junction unmatched. The CDR3 sequence is 17 residues long.